The 8 T cell receptor beta chains given below trace back to one sample, sequenced in a study of human T cells and chemical hapten exposure. Stated time point: pre-sensitization, week 0. Treatment denoted: therapeutic diphenylcyclopropenone sensitization with weekly scalp DPC. TCRdb used MiXCR to reprocess the RACE reads, holding one entry per CDR3 protein. There are approximately 60,000 distinct CDR3 sequences in the sample; around 10% occur only once, and almost 4% lies in the top ten. This specimen was whole blood, taken in connection with sensitization to the hapten diphenylcyclopropenone (DPC). The receptors shown here come from a middle-aged woman with alopecia areata. Some clones in this sample may be carry-over from other donors' samples.

The CDR3 loop is CSAREGQGAGEQYF. In DNA, the CDR3 is TGCAGTGCTAGAGAGGGGCAGGGGGCTGGCGAGCAGTACTTC. The rearrangement links TRBV20-1 to TRBJ2-7; TRBD1 matches at 8 bases. Germline trimming cut 0 bases from V and 6 bases from J; bases unmatched to any gene: 7. This CDR3 is built from 14 residues. Per the germline V gene, CDR1 is DFQATT and CDR2 is SNEGSKA (reference sequence).

This clonotype was seen ten or more times. The chain uses TRBV7-7 and TRBJ2-6; D unresolved. V was shortened by 3 bases and J by 2 bases, with 8 bases between the two germline ends. CDR1 and CDR2 (germline): SSHAT, FNYEAQ (reference sequence). The CDR3 is 15 residues long. CDR3 residues: CASSLSETGANVLTF. The CDR3 nucleotides read TGTGCCAGCAGCTTGTCGGAAACTGGGGCCAACGTCCTGACTTTC.

The rearrangement joins TRBV30 to TRBJ2-2; D unresolved. The CDR3 loop spans 13 amino acids. V dropped 5 bases and J dropped 1 base, with 8 bases sitting between them. CDR1 is GTSNPN and CDR2 is SVGIG in the germline V gene (reference sequence). The CDR3 DNA reads as TGTGCCTGGGCAACGGGGAACACCGGGGAGCTGTTTTTT. Amino acid sequence: CAWATGNTGELFF.

This clonotype showed up many times. The chain combines TRBV3-1 with TRBJ2-1; D unclear. CDR1 is LGHDT and CDR2 is YNNKEL in the germline V gene (reference sequence). This CDR3 has 16 amino acids. V was cut by 1 base and J by 2 bases, with 12 bases left in between. The CDR3 DNA follows: TGTGCCAGCAGCCAAGTAGATGCAAGGGCCTACAATGAGCAGTTCTTC. It specifies CASSQVDARAYNEQFF.

V is TRBV20-1 and J is TRBJ2-1, with 8 bases matching TRBD1. CDR1 is DFQATT, CDR2 SNEGSKA, per germline (reference sequence). The J segment lost 9 bases and the V segment lost 0 bases, leaving 10 bases of the junction unmatched. The CDR3 extends over 15 amino acids. This CDR3 reads CSARDVPSDRGEQFF. CDR3 coding DNA: TGCAGTGCTAGAGATGTGCCTAGTGACAGGGGTGAGCAGTTCTTC.

This clonotype was found many times. V is TRBV12-3 or TRBV12-4 and J is TRBJ2-5; a weak D match, TRBD2 (7 bases). The CDR3 covers 16 residues. V was shortened by 1 base and J by 4 bases, with 16 bases between the two germline ends. The CDR3, as DNA: TGTGCCAGCAGTTTAGGTCTTGGGGGGGGCAGAGAGACCCAGTACTTC. Translated, it gives CASSLGLGGGRETQYF.

In this sample, this clonotype turned up many times. The CDR3 DNA is TGTGCCAGCAGTGAACCGGGGTCAGGGGCCAACGTCCTGACTTTC. This translates into CASSEPGSGANVLTF. The genes are TRBV25-1 and TRBJ2-6, with D possibly matching TRBD2 (5 bases). V lost 2 bases and J lost 4, with 9 bases in between. The CDR3 is 15 amino acids. From germline, CDR1 is MGHDK and CDR2 SYGVNS.

This clonotype was counted only a few times. This chain uses TRBV19 with TRBJ2-1, with D possibly being TRBD1 (6 bases). CDR1 and CDR2 from the germline V gene are LNHDA and SQIVND (reference sequence). The ends were cut back, 3 bases at V and 2 bases at J, with 17 bases in the middle. This CDR3 is 17 amino acids long. The CDR3 protein is CASSILQGPQAYNEQFF. CDR3 sequence (DNA): TGTGCCAGTAGTATTCTACAGGGCCCTCAAGCCTACAATGAGCAGTTCTTC.